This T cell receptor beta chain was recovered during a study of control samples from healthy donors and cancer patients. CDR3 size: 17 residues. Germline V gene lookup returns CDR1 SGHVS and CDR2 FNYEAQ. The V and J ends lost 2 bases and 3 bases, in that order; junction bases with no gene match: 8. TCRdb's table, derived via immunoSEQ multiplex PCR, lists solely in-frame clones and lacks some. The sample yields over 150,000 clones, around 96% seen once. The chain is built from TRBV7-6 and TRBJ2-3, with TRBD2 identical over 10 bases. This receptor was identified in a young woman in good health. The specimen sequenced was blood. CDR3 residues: CASSLLRAGGPTDTQYF. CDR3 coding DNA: TGTGCCAGCAGCTTACTCCGAGCGGGGGGGCCTACAGATACGCAGTATTTT.